Following are 25 T cell receptor beta chains from one sample sequenced in a study of blood T cell repertoires in COVID-19. Only in-frame clones appear in the TCRdb table, and some are missing; sequencing was by immunoSEQ multiplex PCR. The sample records fewer than 85,000 clones, 70% to 90% being singletons. Input material: peripheral blood. All receptors derive from a man between 50 and 59 years old with active COVID-19.

CDR3 sequence reads: CASSLSRGNSPLHF. DNA for the CDR3: TGTGCCAGCAGTCTATCTAGGGGTAATTCACCCCTCCACTTT. V usage is TRBV6-2 or TRBV6-3 and J usage is TRBJ1-6, with D perhaps matching TRBD1 (5 bases). The V gene's germline CDR1 is MNHEY and CDR2 SVGEGT. Trimming took 5 bases from V and 6 from J, leaving 11 bases between them. The CDR3 sequence is 14 residues long.

The genes are TRBV29-1 and TRBJ2-1, with TRBD2 matching 7 bases. With V trimmed by 3 bases and J by 0 bases, 2 bases remained unmatched. This CDR3 has 14 amino acids. Germline CDR1 is SQVTM and CDR2 is ANQGSEA. CDR3 sequence (DNA): TGCAGCGTTGAGGGCGGGGGCTCCTACAATGAGCAGTTCTTC. Its translation is CSVEGGGSYNEQFF.

This rearrangement joins TRBV10-3 to TRBJ2-1; 10 bases map to TRBD2. The V gene's germline CDR1 is ENHRY and CDR2 SYGVKD. Trimming cost V 10 bases and J 8 bases; bases outside gene matches: 20. The CDR3 runs 17 residues. CDR3 DNA: TGTGCCACACGGGCTAGCGGGAGTATTGGATCCTTGGATGAGCAGTTCTTC. This gives the protein CATRASGSIGSLDEQFF.

The CDR3 is CAWSVAESNQPQHF. DNA for the CDR3: TGTGCCTGGAGTGTAGCGGAAAGCAATCAGCCCCAGCATTTT. The chain is built from TRBV30 and TRBJ1-5, with D uncertain. Trimming left V 0 bases short and J 1 base short, with 7 bases between. Germline V CDR1 and CDR2: GTSNPN, SVGIG (reference sequence). This CDR3 comprises 14 residues.

The chain carries TRBV11-2 and TRBJ2-7; D is uncertain. V dropped 5 bases and J dropped 1 base, with 12 bases sitting between them. In germline, CDR1 is SGHAT, CDR2 FQNNGV. The CDR3 spans 14 residues. CDR3 amino acids: CASSPRLDSYEQYF. The CDR3 DNA reads as TGTGCCAGCAGCCCCCGACTGGATTCCTACGAGCAGTACTTC.

This clone has only one observation. This chain links TRBV5-1 with TRBJ1-5; a possible D gene is TRBD1 (6 bases). The germline V gene encodes CDR1 SGHRS and CDR2 YFSETQ. There are 15 residues in the CDR3. Trimming removed 4 bases from V and 3 bases from J, with 14 bases in between. The CDR3 loop is CASSLNGQTNQPQHF. CDR3 DNA sequence: TGCGCCAGCAGCCTGAACGGACAGACCAATCAGCCCCAGCATTTT.

The chain employs TRBV6-4 and TRBJ2-1; 8 bases map to TRBD2. CDR3 length equals 15 residues. Trimming took 5 bases from V and 6 from J; bases not matched to a gene: 9. From germline, CDR1 is MRHNA and CDR2 SNTAGT. The CDR3 reads CASSPSPGGVNEQFF. Here the CDR3 DNA reads TGTGCCAGCAGTCCATCCCCCGGGGGGGTCAATGAGCAGTTCTTC.

This sequence joins TRBV5-1 and TRBJ2-2; tentative D call: TRBD2 (6 bases). Germline CDR1 SGHRS, CDR2 YFSETQ. This CDR3 has 16 residues. With 2 bases removed from V and 0 bases from J, the gap between germline ends came to 11 bases. The CDR3 is CASSLTGTPNTGELFF. CDR3 DNA sequence: TGCGCCAGCAGCTTAACGGGGACTCCGAACACCGGGGAGCTGTTTTTT. Filled out from reference TRBV5-1 and TRBJ2-2, the complete variable domain reads KAGVTQTPRYLIKTRGQQVTLSCSPISGHRSVSWYQQTPGQGLQFLFEYFSETQRNKGNFPGRFSGRQFSNSRSEMNVSTLELGDSALYLCASSLTGTPNTGELFFGEGSRLTVL.

The chain employs TRBV19 and TRBJ1-1; 7 positions agree with TRBD1. V lost 7 bases, J lost 3 bases, and 5 bases stayed unmatched. The CDR3 totals 13 residues. Germline V gene sequence: CDR1 LNHDA, CDR2 SQIVND (reference sequence). DNA for the CDR3: TGTGCCAGTAAGTACAGGGGAGACACTGAAGCTTTCTTT. Amino acids: CASKYRGDTEAFF.

As DNA, the CDR3 is TGTGCCAGCAGTTTACAGGGTGGGACCTACGAGCAGTACTTC. This sequence encodes CASSLQGGTYEQYF. V and J are TRBV28 and TRBJ2-7; D might be TRBD1 (5 bases). The CDR3 is 14 amino acids. From germline, CDR1 is MDHEN and CDR2 SYDVKM. V was trimmed by 2 bases and J by 2 bases, leaving 10 bases between them.

The rearrangement links TRBV4-3 to TRBJ2-5; perhaps TRBD1 as D (5 bases). V was pared by 0 bases and J by 3 bases, with 11 bases between. The CDR3 sequence is 15 residues long. The V gene's germline CDR1 is LGHNA and CDR2 YSLEER. In DNA, the CDR3 is TGCGCCAGCAGCCAAGATTGGGGCAGGGAAGAGACCCAGTACTTC. Its protein product is CASSQDWGREETQYF.

V and J are TRBV28 and TRBJ1-2, with 7 bases lining up with TRBD1. V shed 5 bases, J shed 5 bases, and the junction held 8 bases outside the gene matches. The CDR3 spans 14 residues. Germline V CDR1 and CDR2: MDHEN, SYDVKM. The CDR3 protein is CASSPDRNGYGYTF. CDR3 nucleotides: TGTGCCAGCAGTCCGGACAGGAATGGGTATGGCTACACCTTC.

The CDR3 DNA follows: TGCAGCGCCATCGGGACAGCCTACGAGCAGTACTTC. It yields the protein CSAIGTAYEQYF. V gene TRBV29-1 combines with J gene TRBJ2-7, with 7 bases fitting TRBD1. The CDR3 spans 12 residues. Unmatched junction bases numbered 5, after V lost 7 bases and J lost 2 bases. Germline-derived CDR1 and CDR2 are SQVTM and ANQGSEA.

The chain couples TRBV13 to TRBJ1-5; D remains unclear. Germline loops: CDR1 PRHDT, CDR2 FYEKMQ (reference sequence). The CDR3 covers 13 residues. Trimming stripped 1 base from V and 4 bases from J, with 5 bases between. The CDR3 loop is CASSLDRNQPQHF. The DNA for the CDR3 is TGTGCCAGCAGCTTAGACAGAAATCAGCCCCAGCATTTT.

The chain couples TRBV28 to TRBJ2-5; 7 nucleotides line up with TRBD1. The CDR3 is 16 amino acids. CDR1 is MDHEN and CDR2 is SYDVKM in the germline V gene. V dropped 4 bases and J dropped 8; count of bases not matched to a gene: 16. The CDR3 reads CASSSLDHGTARTQYF. The CDR3 DNA reads as TGTGCCAGCAGTTCCTTAGACCACGGGACAGCGCGAACCCAGTACTTC.

The chain employs TRBV4-2 and TRBJ2-7; tentatively, D is TRBD1 (5 bases). Germline V lookup: CDR1 LGHNA, CDR2 YNFKEQ. CDR3 length equals 13 residues. V was cut by 3 bases and J by 0 bases, with 6 bases left in between. The CDR3 bases are TGTGCCAGCAGCCACAGGGCCTCCTACGAGCAGTACTTC. This sequence encodes CASSHRASYEQYF.

This chain links TRBV10-2 with TRBJ2-2; D is perhaps TRBD1 (7 bases). Deletions cut 4 bases from V and 5 bases from J, with 17 bases between. Looked up from germline, CDR1 is WSHSY and CDR2 is SAAADI. The CDR3 contains 16 residues. CDR3 DNA: TGCGCCAGCAGTGTTCTAGGGGGCGGGGCTACCGGGGAGCTGTTTTTT. Its translation is CASSVLGGGATGELFF.

The chain employs TRBV27 and TRBJ1-2; tentatively, D is TRBD1 (5 bases). Germline V gene sequence: CDR1 MNHEY, CDR2 SMNVEV (reference sequence). The germline V and J ends were trimmed by 3 bases and 5 bases, with 13 bases remaining between them. The CDR3 covers 14 residues. CDR3 protein: CASSFDRKGYGYTF. The CDR3 bases are TGTGCCAGCAGTTTCGACAGAAAAGGGTATGGCTACACCTTC.

V gene TRBV5-1 combines with J gene TRBJ1-4; D is uncertain. The germline V gene encodes CDR1 SGHRS and CDR2 YFSETQ. The ends were cut back, 0 bases at V and 8 bases at J, with 5 bases in the middle. The CDR3 loop spans 12 amino acids. CDR3 residues: CASSLDGEKLFF. The CDR3 nucleotides read TGCGCCAGCAGCTTGGACGGGGAAAAACTGTTTTTT.

The CDR3 loop is CASSLKARVYEQYF. As DNA, the CDR3 is TGTGCCAGCAGCTTAAAAGCTCGTGTCTACGAGCAGTACTTC. The gene calls are TRBV7-9 and TRBJ2-7, with D unresolved. V dropped 2 bases and J dropped 3 bases, with 11 bases sitting between them. Germline loops: CDR1 SEHNR, CDR2 FQNEAQ (reference sequence). The CDR3 totals 14 residues.

This clone was seen only once. V gene TRBV10-1 combines with J gene TRBJ2-7; D may be TRBD2 (6 bases). This CDR3 has 14 residues. Germline V gene lookup returns CDR1 WNHNN and CDR2 SYGVQD (reference sequence). V was trimmed by 7 bases and J by 5 bases, leaving 18 bases between them. CDR3 amino acids: CASKRDSETDEQYF. The CDR3 nucleotides are TGCGCCAGCAAACGGGACTCCGAAACCGACGAGCAGTACTTC.

The sample holds a few counts of this clone. The chain links TRBV5-4 to TRBJ2-1; 10 nucleotides line up with TRBD1. There are 18 residues in the CDR3. The V and J ends lost 0 bases and 0 bases, in that order; junction bases with no gene match: 6. Germline V lookup: CDR1 SGHNT, CDR2 YYREEE (reference sequence). CDR3 residues: CASSLVRWTGGSYNEQFF. The CDR3 DNA is TGTGCCAGCAGCTTGGTAAGGTGGACAGGGGGCTCCTACAATGAGCAGTTCTTC.

J is TRBJ2-2 and V is TRBV6-5, with 7 bases identical to TRBD1. The V gene's germline CDR1 is MNHEY and CDR2 SVGAGI. J lost 2 bases, V lost 10 bases, and 4 bases had no gene match. CDR3 length: 13 residues. CDR3 DNA sequence: TGTGCCAAACGGGACAGCAACACCGGGGAGCTGTTTTTT. It translates to CAKRDSNTGELFF.

The chain recombines TRBV7-3 with TRBJ1-1; the D gene is possibly TRBD1 (5 bases). The CDR3 spans 17 residues. V was shortened by 5 bases and J by 7 bases, with 26 bases between the two germline ends. CDR1 and CDR2 from the germline V gene are SGHTA and FQGTGA. This CDR3 reads CASSEKPRGGDRGEAFF. The CDR3 nucleotides are TGTGCCAGCAGCGAAAAACCCCGGGGAGGGGATCGGGGTGAAGCTTTCTTT.

In nucleotides, the CDR3 is TGTGCCAGCAGTACCAGGGGTTATGGCTACACCTTC. Translating gives CASSTRGYGYTF. V usage is TRBV27 and J usage is TRBJ1-2; a weak D match, TRBD1 (6 bases). This CDR3 has 12 amino acids. The germline V gene has CDR1 MNHEY and CDR2 SMNVEV (reference sequence). V lost 5 bases and J 5 bases, leaving 9 bases between the germline ends.